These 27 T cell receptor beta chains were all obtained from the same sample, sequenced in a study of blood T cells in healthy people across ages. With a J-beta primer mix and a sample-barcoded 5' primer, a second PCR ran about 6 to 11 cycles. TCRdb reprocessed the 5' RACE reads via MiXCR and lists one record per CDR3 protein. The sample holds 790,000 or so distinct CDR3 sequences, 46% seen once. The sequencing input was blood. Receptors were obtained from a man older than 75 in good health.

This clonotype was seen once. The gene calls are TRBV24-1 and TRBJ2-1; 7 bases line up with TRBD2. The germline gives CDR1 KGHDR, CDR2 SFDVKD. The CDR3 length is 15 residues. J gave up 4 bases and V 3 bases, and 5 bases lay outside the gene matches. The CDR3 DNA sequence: TGTGCCACCAGTGATCCGAGCGGGAAATACAATGAGCAGTTCTTC. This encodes CATSDPSGKYNEQFF.

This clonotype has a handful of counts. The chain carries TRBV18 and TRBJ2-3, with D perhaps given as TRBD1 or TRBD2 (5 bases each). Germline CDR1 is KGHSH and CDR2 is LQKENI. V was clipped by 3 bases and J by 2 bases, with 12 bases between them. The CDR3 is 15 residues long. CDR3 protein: CASSPMGPHTDTQYF. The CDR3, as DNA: TGTGCCAGCTCACCTATGGGACCGCACACAGATACGCAGTATTTT.

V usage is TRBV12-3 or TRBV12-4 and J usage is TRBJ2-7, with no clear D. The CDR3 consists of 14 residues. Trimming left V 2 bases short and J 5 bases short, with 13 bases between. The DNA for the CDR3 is TGTGCCAGCAGTTTAAGGGTGGGTAGGGACGAGCAGTACTTC. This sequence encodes CASSLRVGRDEQYF.

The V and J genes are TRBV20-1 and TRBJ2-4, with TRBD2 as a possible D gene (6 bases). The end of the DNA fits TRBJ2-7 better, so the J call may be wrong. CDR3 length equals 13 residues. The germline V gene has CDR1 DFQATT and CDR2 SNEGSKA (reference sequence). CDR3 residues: CSASGTERDEQYF. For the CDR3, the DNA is TGCAGTGCTAGCGGGACCGAGCGGGACGAGCAGTACTTC.

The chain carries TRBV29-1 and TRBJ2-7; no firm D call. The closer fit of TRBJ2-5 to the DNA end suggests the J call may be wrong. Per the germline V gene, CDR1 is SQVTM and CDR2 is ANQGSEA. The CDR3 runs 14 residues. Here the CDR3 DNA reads TGCAGCGTTCCCTCCAGGTCCTCATCAGAGACCCAGTACTTC. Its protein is CSVPSRSSSETQYF.

The CDR3 nucleotides are TGCAGTGCTCTTACTAGCGGGAGGATGTCCTACAATGAGCAGTTCTTC. Translating it yields CSALTSGRMSYNEQFF. The gene calls are TRBV20-1 and TRBJ2-1; 12 bases are a match to TRBD2. V lost 5 bases to trimming and J lost 1 base; unmatched junction nucleotides: 6. This CDR3 contains 16 residues. CDR1 and CDR2 from the germline V gene are DFQATT and SNEGSKA (reference sequence).

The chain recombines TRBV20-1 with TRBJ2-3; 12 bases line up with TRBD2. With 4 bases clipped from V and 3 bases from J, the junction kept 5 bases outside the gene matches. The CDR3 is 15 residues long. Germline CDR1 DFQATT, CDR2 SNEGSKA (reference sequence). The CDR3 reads CSAIPSGGGTDTQYF. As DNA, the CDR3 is TGCAGTGCTATACCTAGCGGGGGGGGTACAGATACGCAGTATTTT.

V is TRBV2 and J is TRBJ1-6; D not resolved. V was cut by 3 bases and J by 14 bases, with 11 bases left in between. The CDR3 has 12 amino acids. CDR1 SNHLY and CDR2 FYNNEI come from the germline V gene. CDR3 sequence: CASSDSGISLHF. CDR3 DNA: TGTGCCAGCAGTGATTCGGGGATCTCCCTCCACTTT.

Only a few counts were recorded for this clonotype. CDR3: CASSMALGYPDRGNEQFF. In DNA form, the CDR3 reads TGTGCCAGCAGCATGGCCCTAGGGTATCCCGACAGGGGGAATGAGCAGTTCTTC. This rearrangement joins TRBV7-3 to TRBJ2-1; TRBD1 matches 9 bases. CDR1 is SGHTA, CDR2 FQGTGA, per germline. The CDR3 contains 18 residues. The V gene end was trimmed by 5 bases and the J gene end by 7 bases; junction bases not matched to a gene: 18.

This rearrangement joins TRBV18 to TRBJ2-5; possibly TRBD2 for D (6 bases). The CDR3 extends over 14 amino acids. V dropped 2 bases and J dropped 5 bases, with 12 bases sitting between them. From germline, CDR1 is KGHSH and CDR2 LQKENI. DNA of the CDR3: TGTGCCAGCTCACCAGGGAGGTCGGGTGAGACCCAGTACTTC. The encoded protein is CASSPGRSGETQYF.

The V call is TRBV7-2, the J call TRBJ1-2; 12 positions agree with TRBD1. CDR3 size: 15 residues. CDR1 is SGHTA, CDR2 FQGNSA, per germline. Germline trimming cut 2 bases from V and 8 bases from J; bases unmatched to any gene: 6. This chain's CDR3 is CASSLTGQGARGYTF. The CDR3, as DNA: TGTGCCAGCAGCTTAACGGGACAGGGGGCGAGGGGCTACACCTTC. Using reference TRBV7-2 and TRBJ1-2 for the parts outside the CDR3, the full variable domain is GAGVSQSPSNKVTEKGKDVELRCDPISGHTALYWYRQSLGQGLEFLIYFQGNSAPDKSGLPSDRFSAERTGGSVSTLTIQRTQQEDSAVYLCASSLTGQGARGYTFGSGTRLTVV.

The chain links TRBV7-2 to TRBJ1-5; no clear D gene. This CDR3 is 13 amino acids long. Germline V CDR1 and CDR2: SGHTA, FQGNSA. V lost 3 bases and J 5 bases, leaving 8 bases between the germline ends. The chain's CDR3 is CASSFTGYQPQHF. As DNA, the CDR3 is TGTGCCAGCAGCTTTACGGGGTATCAGCCCCAGCATTTT.

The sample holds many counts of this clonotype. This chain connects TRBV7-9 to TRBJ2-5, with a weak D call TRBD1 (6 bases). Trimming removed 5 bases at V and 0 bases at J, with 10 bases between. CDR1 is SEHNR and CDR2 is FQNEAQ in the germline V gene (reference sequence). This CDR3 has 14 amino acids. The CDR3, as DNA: TGTGCCAGCAGCACAGGGACGGACCAAGAGACCCAGTACTTC. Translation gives CASSTGTDQETQYF.

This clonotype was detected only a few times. The CDR3 DNA follows: TGCGCCAGCAGCTTGTTTGTATCTCAGGCCACAGATACGCAGTATTTT. It specifies CASSLFVSQATDTQYF. The rearrangement links TRBV5-1 to TRBJ2-3; D call uncertain. This CDR3 has 16 residues. V gave up 1 base and J gave up 2 bases, with 14 bases separating them. The germline V gene has CDR1 SGHRS and CDR2 YFSETQ.

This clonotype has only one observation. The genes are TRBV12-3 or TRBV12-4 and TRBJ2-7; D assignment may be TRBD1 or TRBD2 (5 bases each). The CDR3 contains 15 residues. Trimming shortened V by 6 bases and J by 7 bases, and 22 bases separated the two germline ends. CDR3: CASSSLGPRLGEQYF. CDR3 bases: TGTGCCAGCAGCTCCCTGGGACCTCGTTTGGGGGAGCAGTACTTC.

The CDR3 sequence: CASSLVLSSGIGRKNEQYF. The CDR3 nucleotides read TGCGCCAGCAGCTTGGTATTGTCTAGCGGGATAGGTCGAAAAAATGAGCAGTACTTC. This chain uses TRBV5-1 with TRBJ2-7; 9 nucleotides align to TRBD2. The CDR3 is made up of 19 amino acids. V lost 0 bases to trimming and J lost 7 bases; unmatched junction nucleotides: 20. Germline CDR1 is SGHRS and CDR2 is YFSETQ.

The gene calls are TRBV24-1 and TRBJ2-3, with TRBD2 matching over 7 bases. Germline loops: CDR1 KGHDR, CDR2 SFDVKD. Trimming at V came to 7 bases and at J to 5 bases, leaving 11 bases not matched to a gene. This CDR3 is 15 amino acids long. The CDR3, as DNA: TGTGCCACCAGCCAGGGAGGGACCAGTGGAGATACGCAGTATTTT. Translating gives CATSQGGTSGDTQYF.

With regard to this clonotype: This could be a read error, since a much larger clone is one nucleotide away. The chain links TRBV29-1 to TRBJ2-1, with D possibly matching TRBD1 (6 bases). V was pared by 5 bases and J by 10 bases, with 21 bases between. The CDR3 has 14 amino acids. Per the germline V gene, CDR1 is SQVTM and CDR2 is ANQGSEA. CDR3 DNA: TGCAGCGTTACATCGGGGACATCAAACTACGAGCAGTTCTTC. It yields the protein CSVTSGTSNYEQFF.

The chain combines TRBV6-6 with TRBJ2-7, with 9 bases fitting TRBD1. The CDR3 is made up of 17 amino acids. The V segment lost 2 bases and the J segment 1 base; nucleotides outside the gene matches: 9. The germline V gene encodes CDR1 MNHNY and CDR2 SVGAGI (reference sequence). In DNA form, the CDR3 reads TGTGCCAGCAGTTACAGCTGGGACAGGGTGAAGTCCTACGAGCAGTACTTC. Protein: CASSYSWDRVKSYEQYF.

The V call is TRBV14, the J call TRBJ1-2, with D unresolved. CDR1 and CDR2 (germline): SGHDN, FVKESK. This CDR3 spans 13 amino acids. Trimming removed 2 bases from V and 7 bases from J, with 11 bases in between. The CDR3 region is CASSQRTLGGYTF. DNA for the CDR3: TGTGCCAGCAGCCAAAGGACCCTTGGTGGCTACACCTTC. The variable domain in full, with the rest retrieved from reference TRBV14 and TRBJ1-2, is EAGVTQFPSHSVIEKGQTVTLRCDPISGHDNLYWYRRVMGKEIKFLLHFVKESKQDESGMPNNRFLAERTGGTYSTLKVQPAELEDSGVYFCASSQRTLGGYTFGSGTRLTVV.

The CDR3 coding sequence is TGCAGTGCAGAGGGGGGGTTCAGCACAGATACGCAGTATTTT. Translating it yields CSAEGGFSTDTQYF. The chain recombines TRBV20-1 with TRBJ2-3; D is perhaps TRBD2 (7 bases). The CDR3 contains 14 residues. CDR1 and CDR2 from the germline V gene are DFQATT and SNEGSKA (reference sequence). Trimming shortened V by 6 bases and J by 0 bases, and 13 bases separated the two germline ends.

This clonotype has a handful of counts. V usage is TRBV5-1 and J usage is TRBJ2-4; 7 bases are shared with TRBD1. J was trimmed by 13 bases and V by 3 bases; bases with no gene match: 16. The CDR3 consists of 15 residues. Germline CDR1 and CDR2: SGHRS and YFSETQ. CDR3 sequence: CASSSMTGNVNEQYF. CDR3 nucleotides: TGCGCCAGCAGCTCAATGACAGGGAACGTCAACGAACAGTACTTC.

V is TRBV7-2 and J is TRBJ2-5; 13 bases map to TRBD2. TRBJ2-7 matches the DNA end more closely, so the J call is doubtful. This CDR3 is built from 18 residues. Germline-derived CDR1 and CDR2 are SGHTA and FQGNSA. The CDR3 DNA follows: TGTGCCAGCAGCTTAACTAGCGGGAGGGCTCCAGGTGACTACGAGCAGTACTTC. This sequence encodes CASSLTSGRAPGDYEQYF.

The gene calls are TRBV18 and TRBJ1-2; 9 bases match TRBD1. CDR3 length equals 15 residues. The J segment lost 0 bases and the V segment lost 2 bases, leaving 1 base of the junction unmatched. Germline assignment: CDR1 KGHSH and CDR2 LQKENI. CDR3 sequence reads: CASSPGTGPNYGYTF. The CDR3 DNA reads TGTGCCAGCTCACCAGGGACAGGGCCTAACTATGGCTACACCTTC.

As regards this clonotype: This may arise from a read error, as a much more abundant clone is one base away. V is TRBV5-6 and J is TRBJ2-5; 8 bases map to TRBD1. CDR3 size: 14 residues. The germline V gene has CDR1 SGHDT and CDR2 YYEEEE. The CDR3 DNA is TGTGCCCGCAGCTACGGACAGGGTCAAGAGACCCAGTACTTC. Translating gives CARSYGQGQETQYF.

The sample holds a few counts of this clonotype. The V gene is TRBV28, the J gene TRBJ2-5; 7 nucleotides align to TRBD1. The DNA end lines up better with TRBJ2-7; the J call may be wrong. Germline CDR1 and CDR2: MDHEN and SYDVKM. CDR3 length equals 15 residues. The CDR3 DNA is TGTGCCAGCAGTTTATCTAGGACAGGAGGAGGCGAGCAGTACTTC. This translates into CASSLSRTGGGEQYF.

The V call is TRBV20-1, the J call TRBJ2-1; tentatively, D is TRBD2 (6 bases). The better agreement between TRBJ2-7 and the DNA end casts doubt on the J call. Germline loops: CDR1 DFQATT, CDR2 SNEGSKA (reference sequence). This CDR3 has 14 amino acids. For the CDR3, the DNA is TGCAGTGCTGAAACTAGCAGCTCCTACAATGAGCAGTACTTC. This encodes CSAETSSSYNEQYF.